The present entry profiles one T cell receptor beta chain with its context. Its antigen is undetermined. This sample is part of a study of shared clonotypes between healthy human individuals. Study-wide points: Read depth was anticipated to influence clonotype sharing among donors.

Trimming took 2 bases from V and 7 from J; bases not matched to a gene: 9. The CDR3 length is 16 residues. Per the germline V gene, CDR1 is SGHNT and CDR2 is YYREEE (reference sequence). Sequencing was performed with immunoSEQ multiplex PCR; in TCRdb, only in-frame clones are kept and a portion is missing. This sample yields some 2.3 million clones, of which 85% to 95% are seen a single time; about 0.41% belongs to the top ten. It was into CD45RA+ naive and CD45RA-negative memory subsets that the CD4+ cells were split. This chain joins TRBV5-4 and TRBJ2-3; TRBD1 matches at 11 bases. The sequenced material came from naive CD4+ T cells from PBMCs. Indicated subset: CD45RA+ positively selected. This TCR came from a man aged 18-30 years in good health. Some clones in this sample may be carry-over from other donors' samples. Here the CDR3 reads CASSFRTGGVDYTQYF. In DNA form, the CDR3 reads TGTGCCAGCAGCTTTCGGACAGGGGGCGTTGATTATACGCAGTATTTT.